This T cell receptor beta chain was sequenced during a study of cytomegalovirus exposure and HLA in healthy donors. General study findings and limits: Most TCR sequences were rare, but some public TCRs occurred in many donors. The listing of 150 to 200 TCR beta chains classed them as cytomegalovirus-associated.

Remarks on this clone: Its antigen is not known.

TCRdb's copy holds only in-frame clones and misses some; the assay was immunoSEQ multiplex PCR. The sample includes 80,000 to 90,000 clones, roughly 96% of them seen just once. Germline CDR1 reads SGDLS; CDR2 reads YYNGEE. Trimming took 0 bases from V and 0 from J, leaving 10 bases between them. The CDR3 has 16 residues. The sample was PBMCs. This TCR derives from a man younger than 30 in good health and CMV-seronegative. The chain is built from TRBV9 and TRBJ1-3; D is unresolved. CDR3 residues: CASSVGAVFSGNTIYF. In nucleotides, the CDR3 is TGTGCCAGCAGCGTAGGCGCCGTCTTCTCTGGAAACACCATATATTTT.